This TCR beta chain was identified in a study of blood T cells in healthy people across ages. Study-wide points: There were more naive CD4+ cells and higher diversity in long-lived donors than in aged donors.

From germline, CDR1 is ENHRY and CDR2 SYGVKD. V was pared by 2 bases and J by 2 bases, with 14 bases between. The CDR3 covers 16 residues. PCR was performed a second time for 7 to 11 cycles using a sample-barcoded 5' primer and a J-beta primer mix. Each CDR3 protein gets one entry after TCRdb re-called the 5' RACE reads with MiXCR. The sample includes over 1.5 million distinct CDR3 sequences, 49% of them seen just once. Researchers isolated at least 6 million PBMCs per sample. About this clonotype: Its cognate antigen is unknown.

The chain combines TRBV10-3 with TRBJ2-3; D is uncertain. Sequencing was done on a sample of blood. The clonotype originates from a woman in her thirties or forties in good health. The CDR3 sequence: CAISERGSPTTDTQYF. The CDR3 DNA sequence: TGTGCCATCAGTGAGCGAGGCAGCCCGACCACAGATACGCAGTATTTT.